This T cell receptor beta chain was observed in a study of memory CD4+ T cells and cytomegalovirus serostatus. Here immunoSEQ multiplex PCR was the method, and the copy in TCRdb shows in-frame clones only, minus some. Of some 26,000 clones in the sample, 75% to 80% are singletons; the top ten hold around 1%. Regarding the study as a whole: About 40% of the roughly 160 known CMV-associated TCRbeta sequences appeared in CD4+ memory. Median bootstrapped AUC for CMV status was approximately 0.94 originally, approximately 0.9 US-trained.

V lost 3 bases and J lost 5, with 13 bases in between. Germline CDR1 is MDHEN and CDR2 is SYDVKM. The CDR3 is 14 residues long. As for this clone: Its target is unknown.

Single viable CD3+CD4+CD8-CD45RO+ cells were sorted as the memory CD4+ T cells. Total CD4+ T cells were enriched by CD4 positive selection. The receptor comes from an adult in good health and CMV-seronegative. The gene calls are TRBV28 and TRBJ1-2; D is possibly TRBD1 (6 bases). The sequenced sample was memory CD4+ T cells from blood. The CDR3 nucleotides read TGTGCCAGCAGTTTCGAGGACAGAGTGTATGGCTACACCTTC. Translation: CASSFEDRVYGYTF.